The present TCR beta chain was sequenced within a study of T cells in lung cancer brain metastases (dated by TCRdb to about 2018). With regard to the full study: Of the roughly 21 patients, 15 to 17 had a history of tobacco use, with a median of around 41 pack-years. A median age at first diagnosis of about 50 years was recorded for the patients, of whom 9 were male and around 12 were female. Of the 20 to 25 patients, more than 15 received no interval therapy between resection of the primary and resection of the metastasis. An average DNA integrity number of roughly 4 was found in both primary and metastatic specimens, and no significant difference was detected between sites. A median interval of approximately 350 days was observed between acquisition of the primary and brain metastasis specimens. In this study, the TCR beta CDR3 repertoires of fully resected primary non-small cell lung cancers were compared with those of paired brain metastases. The cohort included 20 or so patients who provided 40 or so specimens, with each patient contributing one primary lung lesion and one brain metastasis.

Patients had resection either for delayed recurrence of a solitary brain metastasis or for synchronous oligometastatic disease. Patients with a history of multiple malignancies were excluded so that cancers other than NSCLC would not be included. Tumor areas were macrodissected from five deparaffinized 8.5 to 10 um unstained sections guided by marked H&E slides. All specimens were formalin-fixed and paraffin-embedded (FFPE). Genomic DNA was extracted using the AllPrep DNA/RNA FFPE Kit. Between 2.24 and 4.92 ug genomic DNA was input per sample, with paired samples receiving equal DNA input. TCR beta libraries were constructed in two PCR steps with the immunoSEQ hsTCRbeta Kit, which uses multiplexed V and J gene primers. The pooled libraries, together with positive and negative controls, were sequenced on an Illumina MiSeq running a 100-cycle paired-end protocol. The authors' analysis ran thus. Raw data were processed by the immunoSEQ vendor into normalized, annotated TCR beta repertoire reports. Richness was counted as unique clones by nucleotide sequence, and total richness was extrapolated with the iChao1 and Efron-Thisted estimators. To characterize and compare the paired lesions, the analysis used Pielou's evenness, Simpson's index, the proportional abundance of the top-ten clones, and the Morisita overlap index. The table was pulled from immuneACCESS by TCRdb, which kept in-frame rearrangements only. Such tables lose some clones; where checked, under half of the loss comes from unresolved V genes, and the rest has no known cause. The D gene and trimming were derived from the DNA, and the V and J assignments and clone size from that table. The sample includes more than 800 clones, with roughly 90% observed a single time. The top ten hold roughly 11% of the sample.

The count of this clone is one. Its recognized antigen is unknown. One base away there is no much larger clone; base qualities are not given. Points the paper makes about the study in general: In brain metastases, the ten most abundant clones accounted for a significantly larger fraction of the repertoire than in primaries, a finding that suggests clonal expansion. DNA fragmentation in the FFPE samples may have kept the complete infiltrating T cell repertoire from being retrieved. Significantly fewer unique productive clones were found in brain metastases than in paired primaries (median 1540 versus 4551). It was not possible to control for the effects of preoperative corticosteroids on T cell infiltration in brain metastases. Most clones were lesion-specific, with limited overlap between paired lesions (mean Morisita index around 0.23).

This receptor was taken from a woman aged 45-65 years with non-small cell lung cancer. The source material was tumor tissue from the primary lung tumor. In the paper's terms, the cell subset or site label means: primary lung cancer lesion.

The sequence in DNA is TGTGCCAGCCTAGACAGGCTCTCCTACGAGCAGTACTTC. It translates as CASLDRLSYEQYF. Recombination linked TRBV28 to TRBJ2-7, with TRBD1 tentatively as D gene (6 bases match). The CDR1 and CDR2 encoded by the germline V gene are MDHEN and SYDVKM. V and J are truncated by 8 bases and 0 bases respectively, leaving an intervening sequence of 11 bases. From the cysteine up to the phenylalanine, the CDR3 has a length of 13 residues. Solely the CDR3 DNA is kept, with 39 bases framed from the first base.